Sequencing of this T cell receptor beta chain was carried out in a study of T cells after yellow fever vaccination. The authors made TCR cDNA by 5'RACE template switching, adding a universal primer site and UMIs. One entry per CDR3 protein results from TCRdb running MiXCR on the 5' RACE reads. The sample records hundreds of thousands of distinct CDR3 sequences, around 12% being singletons. CDR1 is SGHNT, CDR2 YYREEE, per germline (reference sequence). The CDR3 contains 13 residues. Trimming pared 0 bases from V and 5 bases from J, leaving 9 bases between. Remarks on this clonotype: Its antigen is undetermined.

Whole-study findings and limits: The bulk population could contribute abundant contaminating clonotypes to FACS-sorted repertoires. Boosting was followed by the reappearance of most primary-vaccination clones (approximately 95% CD4, about 88% CD8).

The clonotype originates from a man younger than 30 who received the YFV17D yellow fever vaccine. V usage is TRBV5-4 and J usage is TRBJ2-7; D is perhaps TRBD1 (5 bases). Specimen: CD4+ T cells sorted from PBMCs, collected 15 days after the yellow fever booster vaccination. The CDR3 DNA reads as TGTGCCAGCAGCTTGGATCCAGGGCACGAGCAGTACTTC. It encodes CASSLDPGHEQYF.